Each of the 20 T cell receptor beta chains below was sequenced from the same sample in a study of identical twins. TCRdb called the 5' RACE reads again in MiXCR, with one record for every CDR3 protein. The table shows under 250,000 distinct CDR3 sequences, with 6.5% to 9% occurring only once. These same data were also listed under a study on yellow fever vaccine responses in identical twins.

Sequenced material: CD8+ T cells sorted from blood. The receptors were gathered from a woman aged 18-29 years in good health.

V usage is TRBV5-1 and J usage is TRBJ2-1; 10 nucleotides line up with TRBD2. This CDR3 is 18 amino acids long. V lost 7 bases, J lost 6 bases, and 19 bases stayed unmatched. Germline V gene lookup returns CDR1 SGHRS and CDR2 YFSETQ. The CDR3 region is CASGRQGLAGAGGNEQFF. The CDR3 DNA sequence: TGCGCCAGCGGCCGACAAGGGCTAGCGGGGGCCGGGGGCAATGAGCAGTTCTTC.

This clonotype was counted many times. CDR3 nucleotides: TGCGCCAGCATGTATGCCGGGGAGCTGTTTTTT. It codes for CASMYAGELFF. The chain uses TRBV5-1 and TRBJ2-2, with no clear D. The length of the CDR3 is 11 residues. Germline-derived CDR1 and CDR2 are SGHRS and YFSETQ. V dropped 6 bases and J dropped 6 bases, with 6 bases sitting between them.

The V gene is TRBV6-2 or TRBV6-3, the J gene TRBJ2-7, with 7 bases aligning to TRBD2. The trim removed 2 bases at V and 5 bases at J, leaving 6 bases unmatched. The CDR3 contains 14 residues. Looked up from germline, CDR1 is MNHEY and CDR2 is SVGEGT. DNA of the CDR3: TGTGCCAGCAGTTACGTACTAGCGACACACGAGCAGTACGTC. It yields the protein CASSYVLATHEQYV.

This clonotype was counted at least ten times. This rearrangement joins TRBV12-3 or TRBV12-4 to TRBJ2-1, with a weak D call TRBD1 (7 bases). There are 15 residues in the CDR3. The V end lost 5 bases, the J end lost 3 bases, and 14 bases lay between the germline ends. CDR3 DNA sequence: TGTGCCAGCAGTCCAGGGGGGAGGCACTACAATGAGCAGTTCTTC. Protein sequence: CASSPGGRHYNEQFF.

Notes on this clonotype: This may arise from a read error, as a much more abundant clone is one base away. The gene calls are TRBV27 and TRBJ2-7; no reliable D call. This CDR3 contains 12 residues. Germline V gives CDR1 MNHEY, CDR2 SMNVEV (reference sequence). CDR3 region: CASSLNGYELYF. CDR3 nucleotide sequence: TGTGCCAGCAGTTTAAATGGCTACGAGCTGTACTTC.

This chain connects TRBV20-1 to TRBJ1-2; D is undetermined. The CDR3 is 14 amino acids. Germline V gives CDR1 DFQATT, CDR2 SNEGSKA (reference sequence). V lost 4 bases to trimming and J lost 2 bases, with 14 bases between them. The CDR3 is CSAIRPGANYGYTF. The CDR3 DNA is TGCAGTGCTATTAGGCCCGGAGCCAACTATGGCTACACCTTC.

This clonotype was found a few times. The rearrangement joins TRBV10-1 to TRBJ1-5; a weak D match, TRBD1 (5 bases). The V gene's germline CDR1 is WNHNN and CDR2 SYGVQD (reference sequence). With 3 bases removed from V and 4 bases from J, the gap between germline ends came to 10 bases. The CDR3 contains 14 residues. In DNA, the CDR3 is TGCGCCAGCAGTGAATCCAGGGAAAATCAGCCCCAGCATTTT. Residues: CASSESRENQPQHF.

This clonotype occurred many times. The rearrangement links TRBV7-9 to TRBJ2-1, with 8 bases matching TRBD1. The CDR3 extends over 15 amino acids. Trimming took 0 bases from V and 11 from J; bases not matched to a gene: 9. Germline-derived CDR1 and CDR2 are SEHNR and FQNEAQ (reference sequence). The CDR3 DNA reads TGTGCCAGCAGCTTAGCGGACAGGGTTGCGAAGAAGCAGTTCTTC. It specifies CASSLADRVAKKQFF.

The rearrangement links TRBV4-1 to TRBJ2-7; D not resolved. Per germline, CDR1 MGHRA and CDR2 YSYEKL. The CDR3 has 13 amino acids. Trimming took 2 bases from V and 7 from J, leaving 12 bases between them. The CDR3 loop reads CASSQPGQMEQYV. The CDR3 region has the DNA TGCGCCAGCAGCCAACCCGGCCAGATGGAGCAGTACGTC.

This clonotype has a handful of counts. The rearrangement joins TRBV21-1 to TRBJ2-5; the table's TRBD2 call for D was not verified on the DNA. TRBV21-1 constitutes a pseudogene. The CDR3 has 17 residues. CDR3 amino acids: CASSMSGRAPSLETQYF. CDR3 DNA sequence: TGTGCCAGCAGCATGAGCGGGAGGGCCCCGAGTTTAGAGACCCAGTACTTC.

This chain links TRBV6-2 or TRBV6-3 with TRBJ2-2; D is undetermined. CDR1 and CDR2 (germline): MNHEY, SVGEGT. This CDR3 comprises 13 residues. The V and J ends lost 6 bases and 4 bases respectively, with 9 bases between them. CDR3 sequence (DNA): TGTGCCAGCAGCCGGTTTACCACCGGGGAGCTGTTTTTT. Its protein product is CASSRFTTGELFF.

This clonotype has at least ten counts. The V and J genes are TRBV12-3 or TRBV12-4 and TRBJ2-7; the D is unclear. Trimming removed 5 bases at V and 4 bases at J, with 18 bases between. The length of the CDR3 is 15 residues. CDR3 protein: CASSLGPQKGYEQYF. Here the CDR3 DNA reads TGTGCCAGCAGTCTAGGGCCGCAAAAAGGGTACGAGCAGTACTTC.

This clonotype was seen more than once but under ten times. The rearrangement links TRBV7-8 to TRBJ2-1, with 10 positions matching TRBD2. The V and J ends lost 5 bases and 1 base, in that order; junction bases with no gene match: 8. Germline CDR1 and CDR2: SGHVS and FQNEAQ. The CDR3 contains 17 residues. The CDR3 protein is CASSPGASGGSYNEQFF. For the CDR3, the DNA is TGTGCCAGCAGCCCAGGGGCTAGCGGGGGATCCTACAATGAGCAGTTCTTC.

The genes are TRBV29-1 and TRBJ2-2; D perhaps matches TRBD1 (6 bases). V was clipped by 1 base and J by 0 bases, with 9 bases between them. From germline, CDR1 is SQVTM and CDR2 ANQGSEA. CDR3 length: 15 residues. The DNA for the CDR3 is TGCAGCGTTGAAGTGGACAGCTCGAACACCGGGGAGCTGTTTTTT. Translated, it gives CSVEVDSSNTGELFF.

The CDR3 coding sequence is TGTGCCAGCACCACTGGACTAGCGGGGGGCCGGGGCACAGATACGCAGTATTTT. Amino acid sequence: CASTTGLAGGRGTDTQYF. The J gene is TRBJ2-3, the V gene TRBV12-3 or TRBV12-4, with TRBD2 matching 14 bases. The CDR3 covers 18 residues. J gave up 1 base and V 7 bases, and 10 bases lay outside the gene matches.

This clonotype has a handful of counts. The chain couples TRBV10-3 to TRBJ2-5; 8 bases agree with TRBD2. The junction had 9 bases not matched to a gene; V was cut back by 10 bases and J by 5 bases. The germline V gene has CDR1 ENHRY and CDR2 SYGVKD. The CDR3 totals 13 residues. The CDR3 region is CATLGGAQETQYF. The CDR3 DNA sequence: TGTGCCACCCTCGGGGGGGCCCAGGAGACCCAGTACTTC.

The CDR3 here is CSAGEGGDNEQFF. CDR3 DNA sequence: TGCAGTGCGGGGGAAGGGGGCGACAATGAGCAGTTCTTC. This chain joins TRBV20-1 and TRBJ2-1; TRBD1 matches 7 bases. CDR1 and CDR2 from the germline V gene are DFQATT and SNEGSKA (reference sequence). J lost 5 bases, V lost 6 bases, and 7 bases had no gene match. The CDR3 has 13 amino acids.

In regard to this clonotype: This may stem from a read error, because a much larger clone lies one nucleotide away. J is TRBJ1-1 and V is TRBV4-1, with 9 bases identical to TRBD1. The ends lost 0 bases at V and 1 base at J; junction bases unmatched: 0. The CDR3 is 15 amino acids. Germline V lookup: CDR1 MGHRA, CDR2 YSYEKL. As DNA, the CDR3 is TGCGCCAGCAGCCAAGAGACAGGGGGGAACACTGAAGCTTTCTTT. Residues: CASSQETGGNTEAFF.

The chain employs TRBV20-1 and TRBJ2-7, with D uncertain. Germline-derived CDR1 and CDR2 are DFQATT and SNEGSKA (reference sequence). V lost 0 bases to trimming and J lost 0 bases, with 12 bases between them. The CDR3 consists of 15 residues. The CDR3 sequence: CSARDLKDYSYEQYF. DNA for the CDR3: TGCAGTGCTAGAGACCTCAAGGATTACTCCTACGAGCAGTACTTC.

The CDR3 bases are TGCGCCAGCAGTCAATCTGGAGGGAGCTCCTACAATGAGCAGTTCTTC. It is translated as CASSQSGGSSYNEQFF. J is TRBJ2-1 and V is TRBV23-1; D may be TRBD2 (6 bases). TRBV23-1 is filed as an ORF, its function uncertain. Trimming shortened V by 0 bases and J by 0 bases, and 9 bases separated the two germline ends. The CDR3 totals 16 residues.